The clone carrying this T cell receptor beta chain appeared a single time. Its target is unknown. The sample originates from a study of vaccination effects on CD4 cells after COVID-19. Using immunoSEQ multiplex PCR, the repertoire was profiled, and TCRdb retains in-frame clones only, with some absent. This table holds tens of thousands of clones, around 70% found once. Viral peptide pool expansion of antigen-specific CD4+ T cells preceded sequencing in the ViraFEST assay. Following culture for under 12 days, CD4+ T cells were isolated. Participants were given two doses of BNT162b2 or mRNA-1273 vaccine. This CDR3 contains 15 residues. The germline V gene encodes CDR1 MNHEY and CDR2 SVGAGI. The V and J ends lost 6 bases and 8 bases, in that order; junction bases with no gene match: 11.

This chain links TRBV6-5 with TRBJ2-1, with TRBD2 identical over 9 bases. The starting material was CD4+ T cells from PBMCs cultured with HCoV-229E spike peptides, obtained after COVID-19 vaccination. The source of this sequence is a human donor who received a COVID-19 vaccine. DNA for the CDR3: TGTGCCAGCAGCCTGACTAGCGGATTGGGCGATGAGCAGTTCTTC. It is translated as CASSLTSGLGDEQFF.